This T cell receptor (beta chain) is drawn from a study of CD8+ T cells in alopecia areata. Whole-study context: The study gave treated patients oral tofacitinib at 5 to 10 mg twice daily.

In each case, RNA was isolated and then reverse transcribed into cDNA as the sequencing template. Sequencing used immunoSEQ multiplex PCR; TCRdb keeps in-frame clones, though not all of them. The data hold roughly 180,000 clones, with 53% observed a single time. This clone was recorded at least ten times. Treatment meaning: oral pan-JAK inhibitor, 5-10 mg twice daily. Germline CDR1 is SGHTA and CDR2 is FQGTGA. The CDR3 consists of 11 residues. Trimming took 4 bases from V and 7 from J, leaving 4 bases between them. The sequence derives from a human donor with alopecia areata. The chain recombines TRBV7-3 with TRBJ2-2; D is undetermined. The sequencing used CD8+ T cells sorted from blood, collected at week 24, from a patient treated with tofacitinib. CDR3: CASSYNGELFF. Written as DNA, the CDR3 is TGTGCCAGCAGCTATAACGGGGAGCTGTTTTTT.